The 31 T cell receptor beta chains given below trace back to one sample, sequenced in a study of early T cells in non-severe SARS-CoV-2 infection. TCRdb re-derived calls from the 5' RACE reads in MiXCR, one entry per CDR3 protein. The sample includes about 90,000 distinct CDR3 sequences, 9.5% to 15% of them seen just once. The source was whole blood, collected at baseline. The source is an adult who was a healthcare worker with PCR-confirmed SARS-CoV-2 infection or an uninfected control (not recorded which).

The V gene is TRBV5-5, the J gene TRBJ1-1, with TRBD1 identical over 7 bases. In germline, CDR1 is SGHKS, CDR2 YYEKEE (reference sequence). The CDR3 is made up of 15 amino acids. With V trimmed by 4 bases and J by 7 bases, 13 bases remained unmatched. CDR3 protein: CASSQWGQQKLEAFF. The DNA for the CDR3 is TGTGCCAGCAGCCAGTGGGGACAGCAGAAGCTTGAAGCTTTCTTT.

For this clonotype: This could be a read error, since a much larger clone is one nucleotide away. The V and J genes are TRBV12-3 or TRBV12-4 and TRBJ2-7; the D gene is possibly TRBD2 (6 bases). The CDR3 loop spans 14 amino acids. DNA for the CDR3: TGTGCCAGCAGTCCTTGGGACTCCCCCTACGAGCGGTACTTC. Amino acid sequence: CASSPWDSPYERYF.

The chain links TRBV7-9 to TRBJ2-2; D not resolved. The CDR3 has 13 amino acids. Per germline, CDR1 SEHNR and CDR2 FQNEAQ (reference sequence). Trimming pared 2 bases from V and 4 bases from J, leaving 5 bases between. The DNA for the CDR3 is TGTGCCAGCAGCTTACAGGTCACCGGGGAGCTGTTTTTT. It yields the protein CASSLQVTGELFF.

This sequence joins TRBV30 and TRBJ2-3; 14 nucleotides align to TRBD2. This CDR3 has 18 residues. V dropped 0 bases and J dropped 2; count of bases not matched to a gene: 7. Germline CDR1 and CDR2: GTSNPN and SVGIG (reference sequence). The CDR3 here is CAWSVLRTSGRHTDTQYF. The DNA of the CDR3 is TGTGCCTGGAGTGTACTGCGGACTAGCGGGAGGCACACAGATACGCAGTATTTT. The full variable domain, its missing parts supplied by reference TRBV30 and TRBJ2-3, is SQTIHQWPATLVQPVGSPLSLECTVEGTSNPNLYWYRQAAGRGLQLLFYSVGIGQISSEVPQNLSASRPQDRQFILSSKKLLLSDSGFYLCAWSVLRTSGRHTDTQYFGPGTRLTVL.

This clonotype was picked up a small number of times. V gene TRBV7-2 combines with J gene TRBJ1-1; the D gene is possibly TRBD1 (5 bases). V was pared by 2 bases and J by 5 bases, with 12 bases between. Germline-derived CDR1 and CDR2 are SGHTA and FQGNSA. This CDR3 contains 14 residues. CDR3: CASSLQGWGTEAFF. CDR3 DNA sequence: TGTGCCAGCAGCTTACAGGGCTGGGGAACTGAAGCTTTCTTT.

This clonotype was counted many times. For the CDR3, the DNA is TGTGCCATCAGTGACCCGGGACTAGCGGGAGAGACCCAGTACTTC. Residues: CAISDPGLAGETQYF. The chain combines TRBV10-3 with TRBJ2-5; 12 nucleotides agree with TRBD2. The germline CDR1 and CDR2 sequences are ENHRY and SYGVKD. The CDR3 has 15 amino acids. V lost 3 bases to trimming and J lost 4 bases; unmatched junction nucleotides: 3.

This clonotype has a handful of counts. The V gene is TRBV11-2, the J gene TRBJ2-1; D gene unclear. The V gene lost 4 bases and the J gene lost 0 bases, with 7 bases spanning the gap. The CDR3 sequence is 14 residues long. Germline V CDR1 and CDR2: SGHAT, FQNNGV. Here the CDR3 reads CASSSISSYNEQFF. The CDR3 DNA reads TGTGCCAGCAGCTCGATAAGCTCCTACAATGAGCAGTTCTTC.

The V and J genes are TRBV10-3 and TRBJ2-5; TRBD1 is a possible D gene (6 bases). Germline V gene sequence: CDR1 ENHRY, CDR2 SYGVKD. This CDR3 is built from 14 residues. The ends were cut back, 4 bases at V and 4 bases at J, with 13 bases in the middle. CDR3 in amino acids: CAISGNRVGETQYF. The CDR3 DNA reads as TGTGCCATCAGTGGTAACAGGGTAGGAGAGACCCAGTACTTC.

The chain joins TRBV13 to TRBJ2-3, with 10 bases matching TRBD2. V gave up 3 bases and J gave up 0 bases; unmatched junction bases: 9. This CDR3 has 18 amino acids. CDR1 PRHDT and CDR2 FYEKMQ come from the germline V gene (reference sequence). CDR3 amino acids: CASSFRLAGVTSTDTQYF. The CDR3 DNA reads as TGTGCCAGCAGCTTCAGGCTAGCGGGAGTGACTAGCACAGATACGCAGTATTTT.

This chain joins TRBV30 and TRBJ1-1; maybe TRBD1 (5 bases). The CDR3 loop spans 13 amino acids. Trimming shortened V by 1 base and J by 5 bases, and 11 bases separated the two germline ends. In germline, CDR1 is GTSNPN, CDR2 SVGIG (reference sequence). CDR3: CAWSEGRGTEAFF. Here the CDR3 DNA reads TGTGCCTGGAGTGAGGGGCGAGGGACTGAAGCTTTCTTT.

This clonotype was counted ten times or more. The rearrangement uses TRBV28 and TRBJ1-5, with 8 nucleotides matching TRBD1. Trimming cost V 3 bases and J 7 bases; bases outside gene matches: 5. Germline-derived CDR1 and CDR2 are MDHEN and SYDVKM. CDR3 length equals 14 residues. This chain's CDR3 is CASSFSGGGQPQHF. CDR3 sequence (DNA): TGTGCCAGCAGTTTTTCAGGGGGCGGACAGCCCCAGCATTTT.

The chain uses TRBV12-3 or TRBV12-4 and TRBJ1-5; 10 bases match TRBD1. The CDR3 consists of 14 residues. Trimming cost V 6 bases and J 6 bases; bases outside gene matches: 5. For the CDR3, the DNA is TGTGCCAGCAGCACCGGGACAGGGGTTCAGCCCCAGCATTTT. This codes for CASSTGTGVQPQHF.

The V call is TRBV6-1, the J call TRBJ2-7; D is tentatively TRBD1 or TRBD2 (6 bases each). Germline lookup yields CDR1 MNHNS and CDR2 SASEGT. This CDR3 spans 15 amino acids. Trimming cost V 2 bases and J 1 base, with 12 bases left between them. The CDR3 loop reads CASSELGGISYEQYF. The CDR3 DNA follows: TGTGCCAGCAGTGAATTGGGGGGCATATCCTACGAGCAGTACTTC.

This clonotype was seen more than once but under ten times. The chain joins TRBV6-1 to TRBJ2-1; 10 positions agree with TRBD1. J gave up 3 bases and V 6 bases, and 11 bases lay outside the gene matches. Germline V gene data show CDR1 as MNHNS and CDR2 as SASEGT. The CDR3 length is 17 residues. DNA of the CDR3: TGTGCCAGCAGCGCAGCCTGGGGACAGGGGAACTACAATGAGCAGTTCTTC. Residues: CASSAAWGQGNYNEQFF.

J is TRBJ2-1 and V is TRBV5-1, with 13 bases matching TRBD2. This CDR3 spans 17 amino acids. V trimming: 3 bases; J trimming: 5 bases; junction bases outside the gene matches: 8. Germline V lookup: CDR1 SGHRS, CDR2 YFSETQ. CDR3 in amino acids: CASSWGTSGIPHNEQFF. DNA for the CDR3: TGCGCCAGCAGCTGGGGGACTAGCGGGATTCCCCACAATGAGCAGTTCTTC.

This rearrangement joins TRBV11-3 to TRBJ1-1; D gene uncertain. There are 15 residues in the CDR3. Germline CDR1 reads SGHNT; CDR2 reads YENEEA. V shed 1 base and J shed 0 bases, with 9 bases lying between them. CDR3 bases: TGTGCCAGCAGCTTAGTAGGGAAAATGAACACTGAAGCTTTCTTT. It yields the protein CASSLVGKMNTEAFF.

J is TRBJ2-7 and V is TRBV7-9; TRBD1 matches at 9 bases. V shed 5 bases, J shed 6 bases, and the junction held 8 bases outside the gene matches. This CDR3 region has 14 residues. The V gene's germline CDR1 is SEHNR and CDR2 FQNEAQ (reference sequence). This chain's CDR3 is CASSPRTGDGEQYF. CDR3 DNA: TGTGCCAGCAGCCCGCGGACAGGGGACGGCGAGCAGTACTTC. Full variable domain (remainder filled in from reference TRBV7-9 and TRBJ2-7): DTGVSQNPRHKITKRGQNVTFRCDPISEHNRLYWYRQTLGQGPEFLTYFQNEAQLEKSRLLSDRFSAERPKGSFSTLEIQRTEQGDSAMYLCASSPRTGDGEQYFGPGTRLTVT.

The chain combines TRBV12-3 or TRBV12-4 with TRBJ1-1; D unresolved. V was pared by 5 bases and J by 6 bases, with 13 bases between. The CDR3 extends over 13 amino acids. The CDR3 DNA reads TGTGCCAGCAGTACAGACGCAGCCGCTGAAGCTTTCTTT. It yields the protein CASSTDAAAEAFF.

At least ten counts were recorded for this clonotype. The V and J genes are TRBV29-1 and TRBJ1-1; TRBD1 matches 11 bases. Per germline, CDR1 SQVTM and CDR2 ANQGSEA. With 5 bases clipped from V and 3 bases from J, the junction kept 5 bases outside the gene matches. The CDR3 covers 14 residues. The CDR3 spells CSVSRDRGYTEAFF. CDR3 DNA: TGCAGCGTTTCGCGGGACAGGGGGTACACTGAAGCTTTCTTT.

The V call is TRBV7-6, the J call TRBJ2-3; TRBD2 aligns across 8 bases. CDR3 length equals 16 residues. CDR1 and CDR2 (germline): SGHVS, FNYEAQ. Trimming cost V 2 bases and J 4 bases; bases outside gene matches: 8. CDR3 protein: CASSLSVAGGSDTQYF. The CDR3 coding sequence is TGTGCCAGCAGCTTATCTGTTGCGGGAGGTTCAGATACGCAGTATTTT.

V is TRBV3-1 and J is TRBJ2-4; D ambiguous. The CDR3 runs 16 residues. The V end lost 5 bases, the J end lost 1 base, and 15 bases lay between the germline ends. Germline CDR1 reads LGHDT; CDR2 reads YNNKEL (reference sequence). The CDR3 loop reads CASSTHLGAAKNIQYF. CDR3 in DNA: TGTGCCAGCAGCACCCATTTGGGTGCGGCCAAAAACATTCAGTACTTC.

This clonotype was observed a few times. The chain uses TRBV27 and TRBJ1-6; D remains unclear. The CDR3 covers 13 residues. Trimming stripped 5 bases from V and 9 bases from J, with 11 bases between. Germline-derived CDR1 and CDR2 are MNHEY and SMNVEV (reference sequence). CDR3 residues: CASSPRLASPLHF. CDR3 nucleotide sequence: TGTGCCAGCAGTCCCCGCCTGGCTTCACCCCTCCACTTT.

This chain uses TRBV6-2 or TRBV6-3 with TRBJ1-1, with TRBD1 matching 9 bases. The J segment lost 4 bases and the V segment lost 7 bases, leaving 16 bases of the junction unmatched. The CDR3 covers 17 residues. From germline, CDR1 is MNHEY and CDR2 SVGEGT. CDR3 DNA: TGTGCCAGCACTATGGGACAGGGAAAGAGTTGGGTCACTGAAGCTTTCTTT. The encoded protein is CASTMGQGKSWVTEAFF.

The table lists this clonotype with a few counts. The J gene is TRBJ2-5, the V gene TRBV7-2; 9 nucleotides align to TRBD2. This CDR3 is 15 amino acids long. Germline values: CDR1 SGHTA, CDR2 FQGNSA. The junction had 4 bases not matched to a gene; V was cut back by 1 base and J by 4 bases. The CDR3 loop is CASSLGSGRGETQYF. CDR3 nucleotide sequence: TGTGCCAGCAGCTTAGGTAGCGGGAGAGGAGAGACCCAGTACTTC.

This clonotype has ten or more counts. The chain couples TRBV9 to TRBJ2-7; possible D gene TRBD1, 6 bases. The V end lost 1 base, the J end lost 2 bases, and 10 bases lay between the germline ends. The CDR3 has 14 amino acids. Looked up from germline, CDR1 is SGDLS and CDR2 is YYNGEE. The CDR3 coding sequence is TGTGCCAGCAGCGTAACGGACAGAGCCTACGAGCAGTACTTC. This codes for CASSVTDRAYEQYF.

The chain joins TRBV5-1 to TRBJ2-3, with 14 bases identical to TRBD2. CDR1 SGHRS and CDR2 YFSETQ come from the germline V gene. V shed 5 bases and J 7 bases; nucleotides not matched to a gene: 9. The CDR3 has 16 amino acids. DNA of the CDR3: TGCGCCAGCAGTCTTGCCGGGACTAGCGGGGGAAATACGCAGTATTTT. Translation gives CASSLAGTSGGNTQYF.

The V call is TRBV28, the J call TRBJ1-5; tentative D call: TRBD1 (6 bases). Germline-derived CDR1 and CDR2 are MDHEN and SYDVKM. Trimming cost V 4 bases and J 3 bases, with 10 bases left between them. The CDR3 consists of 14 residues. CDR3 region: CASSSTGPNQPQHF. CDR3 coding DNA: TGTGCCAGCAGTTCTACAGGGCCCAATCAGCCCCAGCATTTT.

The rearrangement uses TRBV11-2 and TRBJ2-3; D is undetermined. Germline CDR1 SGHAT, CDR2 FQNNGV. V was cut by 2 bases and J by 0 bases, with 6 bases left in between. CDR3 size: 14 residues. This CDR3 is CASSLQASTDTQYF. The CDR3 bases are TGTGCCAGCAGCTTACAAGCTAGCACAGATACGCAGTATTTT.

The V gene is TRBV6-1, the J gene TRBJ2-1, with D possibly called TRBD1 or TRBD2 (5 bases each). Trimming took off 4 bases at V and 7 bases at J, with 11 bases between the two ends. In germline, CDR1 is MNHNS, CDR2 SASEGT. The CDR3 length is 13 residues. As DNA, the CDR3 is TGTGCCAGCAGTGCCATTGGGGGAAATGAGCAGTTCTTC. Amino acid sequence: CASSAIGGNEQFF.

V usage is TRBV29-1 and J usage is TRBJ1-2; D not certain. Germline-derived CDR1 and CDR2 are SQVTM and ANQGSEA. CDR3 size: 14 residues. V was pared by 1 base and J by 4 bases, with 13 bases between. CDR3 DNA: TGCAGCGTTGAAGCCCCCGGACGGATCTATGGCTACACCTTC. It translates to CSVEAPGRIYGYTF.

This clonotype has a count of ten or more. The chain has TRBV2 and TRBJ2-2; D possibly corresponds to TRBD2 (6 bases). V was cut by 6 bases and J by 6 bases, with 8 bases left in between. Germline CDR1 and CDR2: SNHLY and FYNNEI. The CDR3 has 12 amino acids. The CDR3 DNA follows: TGTGCCAGCAGGGGGGGACCCGGGGAGCTGTTTTTT. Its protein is CASRGGPGELFF.